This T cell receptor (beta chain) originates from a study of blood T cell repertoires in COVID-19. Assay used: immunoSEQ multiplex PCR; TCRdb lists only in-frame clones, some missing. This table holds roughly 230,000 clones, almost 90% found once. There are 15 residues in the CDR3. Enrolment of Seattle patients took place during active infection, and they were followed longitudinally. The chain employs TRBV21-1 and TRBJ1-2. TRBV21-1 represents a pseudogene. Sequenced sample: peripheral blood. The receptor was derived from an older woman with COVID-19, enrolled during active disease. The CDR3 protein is CASSKMTEGYYGYTF. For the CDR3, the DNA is TGTGCCAGCAGCAAAATGACCGAGGGTTACTATGGCTACACCTTC.